These 26 T cell receptor beta chains were sequenced from one sample in a study of cytomegalovirus exposure and HLA in healthy donors. The method was immunoSEQ multiplex PCR; TCRdb's version includes in-frame clones alone and lacks a portion of them. The sample consists of 100,000 to 150,000 clones, about 91% of them appearing once. The sequenced sample consisted of PBMCs. Receptors were obtained from a young woman in good health and CMV-seronegative.

The J gene is TRBJ1-1, the V gene TRBV19, with a tentative D call TRBD1 (5 bases). V dropped 5 bases and J dropped 4 bases, with 17 bases sitting between them. Germline-derived CDR1 and CDR2 are LNHDA and SQIVND (reference sequence). The CDR3 spans 15 residues. Written as DNA, the CDR3 is TGTGCCAGTAGTGCCACGCTGCTACAGGCCACTGAAGCTTTCTTT. Protein sequence: CASSATLLQATEAFF.

The genes are TRBV5-4 and TRBJ2-3, with 9 bases that match TRBD2. From germline, CDR1 is SGHNT and CDR2 YYREEE (reference sequence). The CDR3 has 15 residues. With V trimmed by 0 bases and J by 2 bases, 1 base remained unmatched. The CDR3 DNA follows: TGTGCCAGCAGCTTGGCTAGCGGGAACACAGATACGCAGTATTTT. It translates to CASSLASGNTDTQYF. The complete variable domain, with remaining parts taken from reference TRBV5-4 and TRBJ2-3, reads ETGVTQSPTHLIKTRGQQVTLRCSSQSGHNTVSWYQQALGQGPQFIFQYYREEENGRGNFPPRFSGLQFPNYSSELNVNALELDDSALYLCASSLASGNTDTQYFGPGTRLTVL.

The chain is built from TRBV5-4 and TRBJ2-3; possibly TRBD2 for D (6 bases). Trimming stripped 3 bases from V and 2 bases from J, with 16 bases between. In germline, CDR1 is SGHNT, CDR2 YYREEE (reference sequence). The length of the CDR3 is 16 residues. CDR3 nucleotide sequence: TGTGCCAGCAGCTGGGCCGACGGGGGATTCACAGATACGCAGTATTTT. It codes for CASSWADGGFTDTQYF. Together with reference TRBV5-4 and TRBJ2-3, the CDR3 gives the full variable domain: ETGVTQSPTHLIKTRGQQVTLRCSSQSGHNTVSWYQQALGQGPQFIFQYYREEENGRGNFPPRFSGLQFPNYSSELNVNALELDDSALYLCASSWADGGFTDTQYFGPGTRLTVL.

J is TRBJ1-2 and V is TRBV7-9, with D unclear. The germline V gene encodes CDR1 SEHNR and CDR2 FQNEAQ (reference sequence). The CDR3 is made up of 15 amino acids. The ends were cut back, 5 bases at V and 11 bases at J, with 24 bases in the middle. The CDR3 DNA is TGTGCCAGCAGCCAACCGGGGTCTCGTAAAGGGATTTACACCTTC. This translates into CASSQPGSRKGIYTF.

The rearrangement uses TRBV2 and TRBJ2-1, with 8 bases fitting TRBD2. The CDR3 extends over 15 amino acids. Per the germline V gene, CDR1 is SNHLY and CDR2 is FYNNEI. The ends lost 3 bases at V and 2 bases at J; junction bases unmatched: 3. Here the CDR3 reads CASSDVGGAYNEQFF. CDR3 nucleotides: TGTGCCAGCAGTGACGTCGGGGGGGCCTACAATGAGCAGTTCTTC.

The rearrangement joins TRBV29-1 to TRBJ2-4; D remains ambiguous. Germline V gives CDR1 SQVTM, CDR2 ANQGSEA. The V and J ends lost 4 bases and 7 bases respectively, with 11 bases between them. CDR3 length equals 12 residues. The CDR3 loop is CSVGTLSNIQYF. As DNA, the CDR3 is TGCAGCGTTGGAACGTTGAGTAACATTCAGTACTTC.

The chain is built from TRBV5-1 and TRBJ2-4, with TRBD2 matching 11 bases. The CDR3 is 17 amino acids. V dropped 0 bases and J dropped 4; count of bases not matched to a gene: 6. Looked up from germline, CDR1 is SGHRS and CDR2 is YFSETQ. CDR3 nucleotides: TGCGCCAGCAGCTTGGGGCCTAGCGGGGGGCCAAAAAACATTCAGTACTTC. This encodes CASSLGPSGGPKNIQYF. Supplemented by reference TRBV5-1 and TRBJ2-4, the full variable domain reads KAGVTQTPRYLIKTRGQQVTLSCSPISGHRSVSWYQQTPGQGLQFLFEYFSETQRNKGNFPGRFSGRQFSNSRSEMNVSTLELGDSALYLCASSLGPSGGPKNIQYFGAGTRLSVL.

The chain joins TRBV6-5 to TRBJ1-3; D is possibly TRBD1 (5 bases). This CDR3 comprises 15 residues. The germline gives CDR1 MNHEY, CDR2 SVGAGI. The germline V and J ends were trimmed by 10 bases and 3 bases, with 19 bases remaining between them. The CDR3 sequence is CATVRAGPIGNTIYF. CDR3 DNA sequence: TGTGCCACCGTGAGAGCGGGGCCGATTGGAAACACCATATATTTT.

This chain joins TRBV5-5 and TRBJ2-2; tentatively, D is TRBD1 (6 bases). Trimming took 4 bases from V and 0 from J, leaving 13 bases between them. The CDR3 contains 16 residues. The germline V gene has CDR1 SGHKS and CDR2 YYEKEE (reference sequence). For the CDR3, the DNA is TGTGCCAGCAGCGCCGAGGGGACAACGAACACCGGGGAGCTGTTTTTT. It encodes CASSAEGTTNTGELFF. Based on the CDR3 plus reference TRBV5-5 and TRBJ2-2, the full variable domain is DAGVTQSPTHLIKTRGQQVTLRCSPISGHKSVSWYQQVLGQGPQFIFQYYEKEERGRGNFPDRFSARQFPNYSSELNVNALLLGDSALYLCASSAEGTTNTGELFFGEGSRLTVL.

V gene TRBV29-1 combines with J gene TRBJ1-1, with D unresolved. The V gene's germline CDR1 is SQVTM and CDR2 ANQGSEA. V lost 2 bases and J 3 bases, leaving 7 bases between the germline ends. This CDR3 has 12 residues. CDR3 DNA sequence: TGCAGCGTTGAACAGGCCCACACTGAAGCTTTCTTT. Amino acid sequence: CSVEQAHTEAFF.

The V call is TRBV27, the J call TRBJ1-2; weak D call: TRBD1 (6 bases). The CDR3 consists of 16 residues. In germline, CDR1 is MNHEY, CDR2 SMNVEV (reference sequence). The V end was cut by 5 bases, the J end by 4 bases, with 20 bases between. CDR3 amino acids: CASSMQGQRRGYGYTF. The DNA of the CDR3 is TGTGCCAGCAGTATGCAGGGGCAGAGAAGGGGCTATGGCTACACCTTC.

V gene TRBV6-6 combines with J gene TRBJ2-1, with 12 bases that match TRBD2. After removal of 10 bases from V and 5 bases from J, the junction contained 9 bases not matched to a gene. From germline, CDR1 is MNHNY and CDR2 SVGAGI (reference sequence). The CDR3 spans 15 residues. In nucleotides, the CDR3 is TGTGCCACCCAGGCCCCTAGCGGGGGGGACAATGAGCAGTTCTTC. It is translated as CATQAPSGGDNEQFF.

The chain combines TRBV5-1 with TRBJ1-1, with 8 bases aligning to TRBD1. The CDR3 contains 15 residues. Trimming at V came to 4 bases and at J to 3 bases, leaving 8 bases not matched to a gene. Looked up from germline, CDR1 is SGHRS and CDR2 is YFSETQ. This CDR3 reads CASSGQGLRDTEAFF. CDR3 sequence (DNA): TGCGCCAGCAGCGGACAGGGTTTGCGGGACACTGAAGCTTTCTTT.

The chain combines TRBV11-2 with TRBJ1-4; 8 nucleotides line up with TRBD1. The germline CDR1 and CDR2 sequences are SGHAT and FQNNGV. The CDR3 contains 14 residues. Losses at the gene ends were 0 bases for V and 7 bases for J; bases not matched to a gene: 1. CDR3 in DNA: TGTGCCAGCAGCTTAGACAGGGGGCGTGAAAAACTGTTTTTT. Amino acid sequence: CASSLDRGREKLFF.

The chain joins TRBV5-1 to TRBJ2-5, with D perhaps matching TRBD2 (5 bases). The CDR3 totals 14 residues. V lost 3 bases and J 1 base, leaving 10 bases between the germline ends. CDR1 and CDR2 (germline): SGHRS, YFSETQ. CDR3 protein: CASSYEGFQETQYF. In nucleotides, the CDR3 is TGCGCCAGCAGCTATGAGGGTTTCCAAGAGACCCAGTACTTC.

V gene TRBV5-4 combines with J gene TRBJ2-7, with D possibly being TRBD2 (7 bases). V was cut by 0 bases and J by 7 bases, with 17 bases left in between. The CDR3 contains 15 residues. Germline V CDR1 and CDR2: SGHNT, YYREEE (reference sequence). CDR3 nucleotides: TGTGCCAGCAGCTTGGTGGGGGGGGCGTCGGGTGAGCAGTACTTC. Amino acids: CASSLVGGASGEQYF.

The gene calls are TRBV6-6 and TRBJ1-5; 8 nucleotides line up with TRBD1. There are 14 residues in the CDR3. The V segment lost 7 bases and the J segment 6 bases; nucleotides outside the gene matches: 8. Germline CDR1 reads MNHNY; CDR2 reads SVGAGI (reference sequence). This chain's CDR3 is CASNTGQGGQPQHF. DNA of the CDR3: TGTGCCAGCAATACCGGACAGGGAGGTCAGCCCCAGCATTTT.

For this clone: Other DNA sequences from this sample encode an identical CDR3 as well. V and J are TRBV25-1 and TRBJ2-7, with 9 bases lining up with TRBD1. Germline CDR1 MGHDK, CDR2 SYGVNS. This CDR3 spans 14 amino acids. V gave up 6 bases and J gave up 4 bases; unmatched junction bases: 7. The DNA for the CDR3 is TGTGCCAGCAGCTATCCGGGACAGGGATACGAGCAGTACTTC. It yields the protein CASSYPGQGYEQYF.

The genes are TRBV7-9 and TRBJ2-7, with TRBD2 identical over 7 bases. CDR3 length: 14 amino acids. V was pared by 8 bases and J by 0 bases, with 7 bases of the junction left unmatched. Looked up from germline, CDR1 is SEHNR and CDR2 is FQNEAQ (reference sequence). The CDR3 here is CASGERGFSYEQYF. The CDR3 coding sequence is TGTGCCAGCGGGGAGCGGGGCTTCTCCTACGAGCAGTACTTC.

The chain has TRBV11-2 and TRBJ1-2; 7 bases agree with TRBD1. Germline CDR1 and CDR2: SGHAT and FQNNGV. This CDR3 has 13 amino acids. V shed 3 bases and J 5 bases; nucleotides not matched to a gene: 3. CDR3 protein: CASSFTGAYGYTF. DNA of the CDR3: TGTGCCAGCAGCTTCACAGGGGCATATGGCTACACCTTC.

V usage is TRBV6-5 and J usage is TRBJ1-4; no clear D gene. V lost 0 bases and J lost 7, with 12 bases in between. The CDR3 runs 15 residues. CDR1 is MNHEY and CDR2 is SVGAGI in the germline V gene. The CDR3 DNA is TGTGCCAGCAGTTACTCGGCCGGGCGGGGTGAAAAACTGTTTTTT. Its protein product is CASSYSAGRGEKLFF.

This clone has a handful of counts. The chain has TRBV5-1 and TRBJ1-1; TRBD1 matches 8 bases. Germline-derived CDR1 and CDR2 are SGHRS and YFSETQ. V gave up 4 bases and J gave up 0 bases; unmatched junction bases: 5. The CDR3 has 15 residues. CDR3 amino acids: CASSTETGVNTEAFF. CDR3 bases: TGCGCCAGCAGCACGGAGACAGGGGTGAACACTGAAGCTTTCTTT.

This rearrangement joins TRBV7-3 to TRBJ2-3; maybe TRBD1 (6 bases). V was trimmed by 8 bases and J by 4 bases, leaving 13 bases between them. The germline CDR1 and CDR2 sequences are SGHTA and FQGTGA. This CDR3 region has 13 residues. This chain's CDR3 is CASGRGHSDTQYF. CDR3 DNA sequence: TGTGCCAGCGGCAGGGGCCATTCAGATACGCAGTATTTT. The full variable domain, its missing parts supplied by reference TRBV7-3 and TRBJ2-3, is GAGVSQTPSNKVTEKGKYVELRCDPISGHTALYWYRQSLGQGPEFLIYFQGTGAADDSGLPNDRFFAVRPEGSVSTLKIQRTERGDSAVYLCASGRGHSDTQYFGPGTRLTVL.

The rearrangement uses TRBV5-6 and TRBJ1-1; tentative D call: TRBD1 (5 bases). Germline CDR1 SGHDT, CDR2 YYEEEE. This CDR3 region has 12 residues. The germline V and J ends were trimmed by 3 bases and 5 bases, with 8 bases remaining between them. The CDR3 reads CASSSGGTEAFF. The CDR3 DNA sequence: TGTGCCAGCAGCTCCGGGGGGACTGAAGCTTTCTTT.

J is TRBJ1-1 and V is TRBV4-1; 10 positions agree with TRBD1. V was pared by 5 bases and J by 6 bases, with 9 bases of the junction left unmatched. The CDR3 is 15 residues long. CDR1 MGHRA and CDR2 YSYEKL come from the germline V gene. As DNA, the CDR3 is TGCGCCAGCAGCTGGGGACCTGACAGGGGGCCTGAAGCTTTCTTT. It specifies CASSWGPDRGPEAFF.

The chain couples TRBV19 to TRBJ1-1; D might be TRBD1 (5 bases). CDR3 length equals 11 residues. The V and J ends lost 5 bases and 8 bases respectively, with 9 bases between them. Germline assignment: CDR1 LNHDA and CDR2 SQIVND (reference sequence). The DNA of the CDR3 is TGTGCCAGTAGTCAGGGAGGCGAAGCTTTCTTT. Translated, it gives CASSQGGEAFF.